Each of the 27 T cell receptor beta chains below was sequenced from the same sample in a study of regulatory T cells in long-lasting Graves disease. Investigators prepared the TCR beta libraries by applying iRepertoire HTBI primers and Arm-PCR of CDR3 regions. TCRdb processed the multiplex PCR reads anew with MiXCR; each CDR3 protein has one entry. The sample consists of 350,000 to 450,000 distinct CDR3 sequences, about 12% of them appearing once. The time point is: newly diagnosed GD, antithyroid drugs for less than 3 months. Construction of the TCR library relied on RNA isolated from PBMCs. The sample was also linked to a second study, of T cells in Graves' hyperthyroidism and ophthalmopathy.

Sequences were derived from peripheral blood mononuclear cells (PBMCs), sampled at new diagnosis, from a patient treated with antithyroid drugs. These TCRs come from a woman aged 18-35 years with Graves disease.

This clonotype turned up a few times. V and J are TRBV5-4 and TRBJ1-1; 11 bases are a match to TRBD1. V gave up 5 bases and J gave up 5 bases; unmatched junction bases: 8. Germline loops: CDR1 SGHNT, CDR2 YYREEE (reference sequence). This CDR3 has 15 residues. This chain's CDR3 is CASRLGQGAGTEAFF. In DNA, the CDR3 is TGTGCCAGCAGACTCGGACAGGGGGCTGGTACTGAAGCTTTCTTT. Supplemented by reference TRBV5-4 and TRBJ1-1, the full variable domain reads ETGVTQSPTHLIKTRGQQVTLRCSSQSGHNTVSWYQQALGQGPQFIFQYYREEENGRGNFPPRFSGLQFPNYSSELNVNALELDDSALYLCASRLGQGAGTEAFFGQGTRLTVV.

This clonotype has ten or more counts. The rearrangement joins TRBV6-5 to TRBJ1-1; the D gene is possibly TRBD1 (6 bases). Looked up from germline, CDR1 is MNHEY and CDR2 is SVGAGI. CDR3 length: 11 amino acids. The ends were cut back, 4 bases at V and 7 bases at J, with 7 bases in the middle. For the CDR3, the DNA is TGTGCCAGCAGTTCGGGACATGAAGCTTTCTTT. Translating it yields CASSSGHEAFF.

V gene TRBV10-3 combines with J gene TRBJ2-1; 9 bases map to TRBD2. V lost 7 bases and J lost 10; bases outside the gene matches: 41. Germline values: CDR1 ENHRY, CDR2 SYGVKD. The CDR3 has 24 residues. CDR3 nucleotide sequence: TGTGCCATCATAGCGGGAGTAGAAGGGCGGCGACCGAAGGGCGGCTTCTCTGAAGGGGGAGAGCAGTTCTTC. The encoded protein is CAIIAGVEGRRPKGGFSEGGEQFF.

This clonotype was counted ten times or more. The chain has TRBV6-5 and TRBJ2-2; D gene uncertain. The CDR3 covers 16 residues. The germline V gene encodes CDR1 MNHEY and CDR2 SVGAGI. The ends were cut back, 0 bases at V and 9 bases at J, with 17 bases in the middle. CDR3 residues: CASSYSRLDYRRELFF. The DNA of the CDR3 is TGTGCCAGCAGTTACTCAAGACTCGATTATCGCCGGGAGCTGTTTTTT.

This clonotype was seen many times. The gene calls are TRBV20-1 and TRBJ1-1; perhaps TRBD1 as D (6 bases). V lost 2 bases and J lost 4, with 14 bases in between. This CDR3 region has 14 residues. The germline gives CDR1 DFQATT, CDR2 SNEGSKA (reference sequence). The CDR3 nucleotides read TGCAGTGCTAGACTCCAGGGGAGTGGCACTGAAGCTTTCTTT. Translation: CSARLQGSGTEAFF.

V and J are TRBV5-1 and TRBJ2-7; 8 nucleotides match TRBD1. The V segment lost 2 bases and the J segment 3 bases; nucleotides outside the gene matches: 7. Germline assignment: CDR1 SGHRS and CDR2 YFSETQ. CDR3 length: 15 residues. The CDR3: CASSFRGPDFYEQYF. For the CDR3, the DNA is TGCGCCAGCAGCTTCAGGGGGCCAGATTTCTACGAGCAGTACTTC. Variable domain in full (rest from reference TRBV5-1 and TRBJ2-7): KAGVTQTPRYLIKTRGQQVTLSCSPISGHRSVSWYQQTPGQGLQFLFEYFSETQRNKGNFPGRFSGRQFSNSRSEMNVSTLELGDSALYLCASSFRGPDFYEQYFGPGTRLTVT.

This clonotype was seen at least ten times. The chain uses TRBV7-2 and TRBJ2-3; D not certain. The V end was cut by 2 bases, the J end by 2 bases, with 8 bases between. Looked up from germline, CDR1 is SGHTA and CDR2 is FQGNSA. This CDR3 is 14 amino acids long. The CDR3 bases are TGTGCCAGCAGCTTATTAGGATACACAGATACGCAGTATTTT. This encodes CASSLLGYTDTQYF. Using reference TRBV7-2 and TRBJ2-3 for the parts outside the CDR3, the full variable domain is GAGVSQSPSNKVTEKGKDVELRCDPISGHTALYWYRQSLGQGLEFLIYFQGNSAPDKSGLPSDRFSAERTGGSVSTLTIQRTQQEDSAVYLCASSLLGYTDTQYFGPGTRLTVL.

V gene TRBV20-1 combines with J gene TRBJ1-3; 8 bases fit TRBD1. Trimming took 5 bases from V and 2 from J; bases not matched to a gene: 5. There are 14 residues in the CDR3. Per germline, CDR1 DFQATT and CDR2 SNEGSKA (reference sequence). This chain's CDR3 is CSAGQGFTGNTIYF. As DNA, the CDR3 is TGCAGTGCTGGACAGGGATTCACTGGAAACACCATATATTTT.

The chain employs TRBV27 and TRBJ1-1; D call uncertain. V dropped 2 bases and J dropped 1 base, with 5 bases sitting between them. The CDR3 consists of 13 residues. CDR1 MNHEY and CDR2 SMNVEV come from the germline V gene (reference sequence). CDR3 DNA sequence: TGTGCCAGCAGTTTAATCCCGAACACTGAAGCTTTCTTT. Protein sequence: CASSLIPNTEAFF.

This clonotype was seen many times. The junction differs from germline at one of its ends, possibly a read error. This sequence joins TRBV11-2 and TRBJ1-1; possible D gene TRBD1, 5 bases. The CDR3 is 14 amino acids. Germline V gives CDR1 SGHAT, CDR2 FQNNGV. The CDR3 DNA sequence: TGCGCCAGCAGCCAAGAAGTGACAGCCAGTGAAGCTTTCTTT. Its protein is CASSQEVTASEAFF.

This clonotype was counted at least ten times. For the CDR3, the DNA is TGTGCCAGCAGTTTAGGACCGAGCACTGAAGCTTTCTTT. Translating it yields CASSLGPSTEAFF. The chain combines TRBV12-3 or TRBV12-4 with TRBJ1-1; no firm D call. The CDR3 extends over 13 amino acids. The germline V and J ends were trimmed by 1 base and 4 bases, with 7 bases remaining between them.

At least ten counts were recorded for this clonotype. This chain joins TRBV6-2 or TRBV6-3 and TRBJ2-7; the D gene is possibly TRBD1 (6 bases). Trimming removed 8 bases at V and 11 bases at J, with 13 bases between. The germline V gene encodes CDR1 MNHEY and CDR2 SVGEGT. The CDR3 totals 10 residues. The CDR3 sequence is CASGWAGEYV. In nucleotides, the CDR3 is TGTGCCAGCGGTTGGGCAGGGGAGTACGTC.

In this sample, this clonotype turned up many times. The V call is TRBV12-3 or TRBV12-4, the J call TRBJ2-2; D is undetermined. The CDR3 spans 12 residues. V was clipped by 4 bases and J by 5 bases, with 5 bases between them. The CDR3 DNA follows: TGTGCCAGCAGTTCCCCTACCGGGGAGCTGTTTTTT. As protein: CASSSPTGELFF.

This clonotype was counted many times. The CDR3, as DNA: TGTGCCAGCAGCTTAGGATCGCCGGCCGAGCTTCCCTACTATGGCTACACCTTC. Its translation: CASSLGSPAELPYYGYTF. The chain combines TRBV7-2 with TRBJ1-2; the D is unclear. Trimming removed 1 base from V and 3 bases from J, with 21 bases in between. This CDR3 has 18 residues. Germline V CDR1 and CDR2: SGHTA, FQGNSA.

This clonotype appeared many times. The V and J genes are TRBV7-2 and TRBJ2-4, with a possible D match to TRBD1 (6 bases). The germline CDR1 and CDR2 sequences are SGHTA and FQGNSA. V was shortened by 4 bases and J by 8 bases, with 21 bases between the two germline ends. The CDR3 loop spans 16 amino acids. The CDR3 protein is CASSSYTGLLGDIQYF. The CDR3 bases are TGTGCCAGCAGCTCCTACACAGGGTTACTGGGAGACATTCAGTACTTC.

This clonotype was found many times. V and J are TRBV27 and TRBJ2-5; 16 bases agree with TRBD2. J was trimmed by 2 bases and V by 7 bases; bases with no gene match: 4. From germline, CDR1 is MNHEY and CDR2 SMNVEV (reference sequence). The CDR3 spans 16 residues. DNA for the CDR3: TGTGCCAGCAAGGGACTAGCGGGGGGGCGACAAGAGACCCAGTACTTC. As protein: CASKGLAGGRQETQYF.

V usage is TRBV29-1 and J usage is TRBJ1-1; no firm D call. Trimming shortened V by 5 bases and J by 10 bases, and 14 bases separated the two germline ends. The CDR3 has 11 residues. From germline, CDR1 is SQVTM and CDR2 ANQGSEA. CDR3 in amino acids: CSVMRAKGAFF. In DNA form, the CDR3 reads TGCAGCGTTATGAGGGCCAAAGGAGCTTTCTTT.

This clonotype was detected many times. The rearrangement links TRBV7-2 to TRBJ1-1, with unresolved D. The CDR3 runs 14 residues. V gave up 1 base and J gave up 0 bases, with 6 bases separating them. Germline lookup yields CDR1 SGHTA and CDR2 FQGNSA. CDR3 in amino acids: CASSLGTLNTEAFF. The CDR3 region has the DNA TGTGCCAGCAGCTTAGGGACCCTGAACACTGAAGCTTTCTTT.

The sample holds a few counts of this clonotype. The V call is TRBV4-2, the J call TRBJ2-1; the D gene is possibly TRBD1 (5 bases). This CDR3 has 15 residues. Germline V gene lookup returns CDR1 LGHNA and CDR2 YNFKEQ. Trimming left V 1 base short and J 2 bases short, with 9 bases between. As DNA, the CDR3 is TGTGCCAGCAGCCAAGTAGAGACAGCCTACAATGAGCAGTTCTTC. It is translated as CASSQVETAYNEQFF.

This clonotype has a handful of counts. This rearrangement joins TRBV7-9 to TRBJ1-1; 7 positions match TRBD1. The CDR3 length is 17 residues. V was pared by 5 bases and J by 3 bases, with 15 bases of the junction left unmatched. Looked up from germline, CDR1 is SEHNR and CDR2 is FQNEAQ (reference sequence). CDR3 amino acids: CASSPPLEGAVDTEAFF. DNA of the CDR3: TGTGCCAGCAGCCCCCCACTAGAGGGGGCCGTGGACACTGAAGCTTTCTTT.

This clonotype was recorded a few times. The chain carries TRBV13 and TRBJ2-3; D remains unclear. Germline CDR1 is PRHDT and CDR2 is FYEKMQ (reference sequence). This CDR3 contains 14 residues. The V end was cut by 3 bases, the J end by 4 bases, with 11 bases between. The CDR3 spells CASSFPHDADTQYF. In nucleotides, the CDR3 is TGTGCCAGCAGCTTCCCCCACGATGCAGATACGCAGTATTTT.

This clonotype has ten or more counts. The chain has TRBV6-1 and TRBJ2-5; D uncertain. V dropped 5 bases and J dropped 2 bases, with 9 bases sitting between them. The length of the CDR3 is 13 residues. Germline assignment: CDR1 MNHNS and CDR2 SASEGT. CDR3 in DNA: TGTGCCAGCAGTACCCCCCCGCAAGAGACCCAGTACTTC. As protein: CASSTPPQETQYF.

This clonotype was detected a few times. This may come from a read error, since a much larger clone is one base off. The rearrangement uses TRBV3-1 and TRBJ1-5; no reliable D call. The CDR3 spans 17 residues. Per the germline V gene, CDR1 is LGHDT and CDR2 is YNNKEL (reference sequence). CDR3 DNA: TGTACCAGCAGCCAAGTGGGCTGGGTCCACCAAAATCAGCCCCAGCATTTT. Protein: CTSSQVGWVHQNQPQHF.

The table lists this clonotype with many counts. This chain links TRBV4-3 with TRBJ2-1; 11 bases are a match to TRBD2. The CDR3 has 16 residues. From germline, CDR1 is LGHNA and CDR2 YSLEER. Germline trimming cut 4 bases from V and 5 bases from J; bases unmatched to any gene: 7. The CDR3 DNA reads as TGCGCCAGCAGCCGATTACTAGCGGGAGTCGACAATGAGCAGTTCTTC. This translates into CASSRLLAGVDNEQFF.

Comment on this clonotype: Given a much more abundant clone one base away, this may be a read error. The chain is built from TRBV12-3 or TRBV12-4 and TRBJ1-2; D remains unclear. The V gene lost 4 bases and the J gene lost 5 bases, with 17 bases spanning the gap. The CDR3 is made up of 15 amino acids. The CDR3: CASSSGGEGPYGYTF. The CDR3 coding sequence is TGTGCCAGCAGTTCTGGTGGGGAAGGGCCATATGGCTACACCTTC.

This clonotype showed up many times. This chain joins TRBV27 and TRBJ2-1; tentative D call: TRBD1 (6 bases). The CDR3 totals 11 residues. Trimming left V 5 bases short and J 16 bases short, with 15 bases between. Germline V gene sequence: CDR1 MNHEY, CDR2 SMNVEV (reference sequence). The CDR3 coding sequence is TGTGCCAGCAGTCTCGGGGACATTTCTTTCTTC. Translated, it gives CASSLGDISFF.

The CDR3 region is CSARYMTSLYTYGYTF. DNA of the CDR3: TGCAGTGCTAGATATATGACCTCCCTCTATACCTATGGCTACACCTTC. V is TRBV20-1 and J is TRBJ1-2; D is uncertain. The germline V gene encodes CDR1 DFQATT and CDR2 SNEGSKA (reference sequence). Trimming removed 2 bases at V and 4 bases at J, with 20 bases between. The CDR3 contains 16 residues.